This section outlines one T cell receptor (beta chain) sequence together with its context. This clonotype was counted at least ten times. The antigen it binds to is not known. The input lacks base qualities; no much larger clone sits a single base away. The sample originates from a study of response to subunit inactivated influenza vaccine (dated by TCRdb to the late 2010s). For the wider study: Deep quantitative profiling of the T cell receptor repertoire was used in the study to follow responses to a trivalent subunit inactivated influenza vaccine. General findings and caveats noted by the study authors: The authors proposed that each seasonal influenza vaccination may bring in only a limited number of new T cells.

Libraries were prepared through RT-PCR. For sequencing, an Illumina HiSeq 2500 was employed. Using fastp at Q25 and MiXCR, TCRdb reprocessed the public reads and kept productive beta chains. Each record represents a unique CDR3 protein, reported with the most common genes and DNA among its rows. A total of about 310,000 distinct CDR3 sequences appear in this sample, over 20% of them only once. 9% to 12% of the sample comes from the top ten. Per the germline V gene, SGHRS is the CDR1 and YFSETQ is the CDR2. Spanning cysteine to phenylalanine, the CDR3 consists of 15 amino acids. Only the CDR3 DNA is retained, 45 bases long and in frame from the first base. V is cut by 4 bases and J by 4 bases, and the space between the germline ends is 14 bases.

The source of this sequence is a man aged 45 to 70 who received an inactivated influenza vaccine. Donor details come from another sample of the same person, matched by shared clones. Recombination joined TRBV5-1 with TRBJ2-2; perhaps TRBD1 is the D gene, with 6 bases matching. This sample comprised PBMCs from blood, obtained about 20 months after vaccination. The nucleotide sequence is TGCGCCAGCAGCGTTGGACAGTCGGGCACCGGGGAGCTGTTTTTT. Protein translation: CASSVGQSGTGELFF.